One sample yielded the 23 T cell receptor beta chains listed below, sequenced in a study of human T cells and chemical hapten exposure. TCRdb analysed the RACE reads with MiXCR anew, one entry per CDR3 protein. The table includes nearly 350,000 distinct CDR3 sequences, approximately 6.3% detected once. The time point denotes: patch test 1, 2 weeks after DPC sensitization. Indicated treatment: therapeutic diphenylcyclopropenone sensitization with weekly scalp DPC. This sample comprised whole blood, obtained in connection with sensitization to the hapten diphenylcyclopropenone (DPC). Source of these receptors: a young woman with alopecia areata. Some clones in this sample may be carry-over from other donors' samples.

This chain links TRBV7-2 with TRBJ2-3; unclear D gene. This CDR3 contains 13 residues. Germline CDR1 and CDR2: SGHTA and FQGNSA. The ends were cut back, 1 base at V and 6 bases at J, with 8 bases in the middle. CDR3 bases: TGTGCCAGCAGCTTAGGTTTTATGGATACGCAGTATTTT. Translation: CASSLGFMDTQYF.

There are many counts of this clonotype. The chain links TRBV4-3 to TRBJ2-4; D unclear. CDR3 length equals 17 residues. V dropped 1 base and J dropped 0 bases, with 13 bases sitting between them. Germline CDR1 and CDR2: LGHNA and YSLEER. CDR3 in DNA: TGCGCCAGCAGCCAAGTGGTTAGTGTAGTAGCCAAAAACATTCAGTACTTC. It codes for CASSQVVSVVAKNIQYF.

This clonotype was picked up a small number of times. The V call is TRBV18, the J call TRBJ2-2; 10 bases align to TRBD1. With 3 bases clipped from V and 3 bases from J, the junction kept 7 bases outside the gene matches. This CDR3 is 17 amino acids long. Germline CDR1 KGHSH, CDR2 LQKENI. The CDR3 DNA reads TGTGCCAGCTCACCGCTTCGGGACAGGGGCTACACCGGGGAGCTGTTTTTT. Amino acids: CASSPLRDRGYTGELFF. The variable domain in full, completed from reference TRBV18 and TRBJ2-2, reads NAGVMQNPRHLVRRRGQEARLRCSPMKGHSHVYWYRQLPEEGLKFMVYLQKENIIDESGMPKERFSAEFPKEGPSILRIQQVVRGDSAAYFCASSPLRDRGYTGELFFGEGSRLTVL.

This clonotype was found many times. The genes are TRBV3-1 and TRBJ1-6; TRBD1 is a possible D gene (6 bases). Trimming pared 4 bases from V and 6 bases from J, leaving 13 bases between. Germline V lookup: CDR1 LGHDT, CDR2 YNNKEL (reference sequence). The CDR3 extends over 15 amino acids. CDR3 in amino acids: CASSLTQGPNSPLHF. The DNA of the CDR3 is TGTGCCAGCAGCCTTACACAGGGTCCTAATTCACCCCTCCACTTT. The variable domain in full, with the rest retrieved from reference TRBV3-1 and TRBJ1-6, is DTAVSQTPKYLVTQMGNDKSIKCEQNLGHDTMYWYKQDSKKFLKIMFSYNNKELIINETVPNRFSPKSPDKAHLNLHINSLELGDSAVYFCASSLTQGPNSPLHFGNGTRLTVT.

The rearrangement links TRBV4-1 to TRBJ2-3, with 8 bases identical to TRBD2. Germline-derived CDR1 and CDR2 are MGHRA and YSYEKL. Trimming removed 0 bases from V and 1 base from J; junction bases left unmatched: 15. The CDR3 covers 20 residues. CDR3 coding DNA: TGCGCCAGCAGCCAAGATAGGAGTCGGGGGGGCCTGTTCGGCACAGATACGCAGTATTTT. Translation gives CASSQDRSRGGLFGTDTQYF.

This clonotype was counted between two and nine times. The chain links TRBV12-3 or TRBV12-4 to TRBJ1-3; D not resolved. V dropped 2 bases and J dropped 9 bases, with 14 bases sitting between them. CDR3 length: 14 residues. The CDR3 loop reads CASSLIGAGGTIYF. The CDR3 coding sequence is TGTGCCAGCAGTTTAATTGGTGCTGGTGGCACCATATATTTT.

The V gene is TRBV21-1, the J gene TRBJ1-1; TRBD1, the table's D call, was not compared with the DNA. TRBV21-1 constitutes a pseudogene. The length of the CDR3 is 18 residues. The DNA for the CDR3 is TGTGCCAGCAGCAAAGCGCGGGACCCCTGGGGGACACTTTCTGAAGCTTTCTTT. Translation: CASSKARDPWGTLSEAFF.

At least ten counts were recorded for this clonotype. This chain links TRBV7-2 with TRBJ2-3; a possible D gene is TRBD2 (6 bases). V was pared by 1 base and J by 6 bases, with 8 bases between. This CDR3 contains 13 residues. Per germline, CDR1 SGHTA and CDR2 FQGNSA. CDR3 bases: TGTGCCAGCAGCTTAGTGGGGAGGGATACGCAGTATTTT. Amino acid sequence: CASSLVGRDTQYF. Variable domain in full (rest from reference TRBV7-2 and TRBJ2-3): GAGVSQSPSNKVTEKGKDVELRCDPISGHTALYWYRQSLGQGLEFLIYFQGNSAPDKSGLPSDRFSAERTGGSVSTLTIQRTQQEDSAVYLCASSLVGRDTQYFGPGTRLTVL.

The V gene is TRBV5-1, the J gene TRBJ1-6; no clear D gene. The length of the CDR3 is 14 residues. Germline assignment: CDR1 SGHRS and CDR2 YFSETQ. V was shortened by 1 base and J by 8 bases, with 10 bases between the two germline ends. Written as DNA, the CDR3 is TGCGCCAGCAGCTTGACGGGTCGGGATTCACCCCTCCACTTT. It codes for CASSLTGRDSPLHF.

This clonotype was counted a few times. This chain joins TRBV7-9 and TRBJ1-4; no firm D call. Germline V gives CDR1 SEHNR, CDR2 FQNEAQ (reference sequence). V was pared by 1 base and J by 5 bases, with 8 bases between. CDR3 length: 14 amino acids. The CDR3 DNA follows: TGTGCCAGCAGCTTAGAAGGATTCAATGAAAAACTGTTTTTT. Translated: CASSLEGFNEKLFF.

The chain uses TRBV7-9 and TRBJ2-5; D is possibly TRBD1 or TRBD2 (5 bases each). This CDR3 is 14 amino acids long. Germline-derived CDR1 and CDR2 are SEHNR and FQNEAQ (reference sequence). V was shortened by 5 bases and J by 3 bases, with 13 bases between the two germline ends. The CDR3 here is CASSRPGTKETQYF. CDR3 coding DNA: TGTGCCAGCAGCCGTCCCGGGACGAAAGAGACCCAGTACTTC.

This rearrangement joins TRBV7-9 to TRBJ2-1; the match to TRBD2 covers 9 bases. CDR3 length equals 17 residues. V was pared by 2 bases and J by 6 bases, with 11 bases of the junction left unmatched. Germline V gene data show CDR1 as SEHNR and CDR2 as FQNEAQ (reference sequence). For the CDR3, the DNA is TGTGCCAGCAGCTTAAGCGGGGCCGGGACTAGCACCAATGAGCAGTTCTTC. It encodes CASSLSGAGTSTNEQFF.

This clonotype has a handful of counts. The chain is built from TRBV7-3 and TRBJ2-7, with TRBD1 matching over 7 bases. Per germline, CDR1 SGHTA and CDR2 FQGTGA. CDR3 size: 15 residues. Trimming took 6 bases from V and 4 from J; bases not matched to a gene: 12. In DNA, the CDR3 is TGTGCCAGCAGTCTTAGAGGGGGCACTGGTTACGAGCAGTACTTC. This sequence encodes CASSLRGGTGYEQYF.

This clonotype was detected only a few times. The J gene is TRBJ2-3, the V gene TRBV5-6, with D hard to call. V lost 1 base to trimming and J lost 2 bases, with 14 bases between them. Germline V gene data show CDR1 as SGHDT and CDR2 as YYEEEE. CDR3 length: 16 amino acids. Here the CDR3 reads CASSLRLNFLTDTQYF. The CDR3 region has the DNA TGTGCCAGCAGCTTGAGACTGAACTTCCTCACAGATACGCAGTATTTT.

At least ten counts were recorded for this clonotype. DNA of the CDR3: TGTGCCAGCAGTTACTCGAAGGACAGGAGCAATCAGCCCCAGCATTTT. This sequence encodes CASSYSKDRSNQPQHF. V is TRBV6-6 and J is TRBJ1-5; 7 nucleotides line up with TRBD1. J gave up 1 base and V 0 bases, and 3 bases lay outside the gene matches. Germline V gives CDR1 MNHNY, CDR2 SVGAGI (reference sequence). The CDR3 runs 16 residues.

This clonotype was counted only a few times. The chain carries TRBV3-1 and TRBJ2-1; the match to TRBD1 covers 7 bases. The V segment lost 1 base and the J segment 6 bases; nucleotides outside the gene matches: 6. The germline gives CDR1 LGHDT, CDR2 YNNKEL (reference sequence). The CDR3 consists of 15 residues. The CDR3 DNA sequence: TGTGCCAGCAGCCAAGGTCGTCGACAGGGCAATGAGCAGTTCTTC. Translation gives CASSQGRRQGNEQFF.

J is TRBJ1-4 and V is TRBV18; perhaps TRBD1 as D (5 bases). From germline, CDR1 is KGHSH and CDR2 LQKENI. The CDR3 consists of 13 residues. Trimming took off 2 bases at V and 8 bases at J, with 9 bases between the two ends. CDR3 sequence (DNA): TGTGCCAGCTCACCATTATCAGGGGAAAAACTGTTTTTT. Protein product: CASSPLSGEKLFF.

Only a few counts were recorded for this clonotype. The V gene is TRBV7-8, the J gene TRBJ1-1; 8 bases align to TRBD1. Looked up from germline, CDR1 is SGHVS and CDR2 is FQNEAQ. With 5 bases clipped from V and 4 bases from J, the junction kept 9 bases outside the gene matches. This CDR3 comprises 15 residues. CDR3 in DNA: TGTGCCAGCAGCCCACGGACAGGGACGGGCACTGAAGCTTTCTTT. Translation: CASSPRTGTGTEAFF.

The genes are TRBV20-1 and TRBJ1-1, with a weak D call TRBD1 (5 bases). CDR1 and CDR2 from the germline V gene are DFQATT and SNEGSKA (reference sequence). This CDR3 contains 15 residues. V was trimmed by 0 bases and J by 4 bases, leaving 15 bases between them. CDR3 nucleotides: TGCAGTGCTAGAGATCCCCGGGGGTCCGGCACTGAAGCTTTCTTT. It yields the protein CSARDPRGSGTEAFF.

This clonotype was recorded a few times. The V and J genes are TRBV18 and TRBJ2-1, with 9 positions matching TRBD1. Looked up from germline, CDR1 is KGHSH and CDR2 is LQKENI. Germline trimming cut 2 bases from V and 10 bases from J; bases unmatched to any gene: 15. This CDR3 spans 17 amino acids. CDR3 residues: CASSPSAGTGNREEQFF. CDR3 coding DNA: TGTGCCAGCTCACCATCAGCCGGGACAGGGAACCGCGAAGAGCAGTTCTTC.

This clonotype was counted only a few times. The chain joins TRBV25-1 to TRBJ2-1; D tentatively reads TRBD1 or TRBD2 (5 bases each). This CDR3 contains 12 residues. The ends were cut back, 3 bases at V and 13 bases at J, with 13 bases in the middle. Looked up from germline, CDR1 is MGHDK and CDR2 is SYGVNS. The CDR3 DNA is TGTGCCAGCAGTGAGACTCCGGGACCCCAGTTCTTC. This translates into CASSETPGPQFF.

The rearrangement links TRBV6-5 to TRBJ1-5, with D possibly being TRBD1 (5 bases). The V and J ends lost 5 bases and 6 bases respectively, with 11 bases between them. The CDR3 has 13 residues. Germline V gene lookup returns CDR1 MNHEY and CDR2 SVGAGI. CDR3 sequence (DNA): TGTGCCAGCAGTAGGGACTTAGTTCAGCCCCAGCATTTT. It codes for CASSRDLVQPQHF.

This clonotype was counted between two and nine times. The chain links TRBV20-1 to TRBJ1-2; 7 bases agree with TRBD1. Trimming at V came to 3 bases and at J to 3 bases, leaving 4 bases not matched to a gene. Germline V gene lookup returns CDR1 DFQATT and CDR2 SNEGSKA (reference sequence). The CDR3 loop spans 13 amino acids. As DNA, the CDR3 is TGCAGTGCTAGGTGGGGGACAGACTATGGCTACACCTTC. This gives the protein CSARWGTDYGYTF.